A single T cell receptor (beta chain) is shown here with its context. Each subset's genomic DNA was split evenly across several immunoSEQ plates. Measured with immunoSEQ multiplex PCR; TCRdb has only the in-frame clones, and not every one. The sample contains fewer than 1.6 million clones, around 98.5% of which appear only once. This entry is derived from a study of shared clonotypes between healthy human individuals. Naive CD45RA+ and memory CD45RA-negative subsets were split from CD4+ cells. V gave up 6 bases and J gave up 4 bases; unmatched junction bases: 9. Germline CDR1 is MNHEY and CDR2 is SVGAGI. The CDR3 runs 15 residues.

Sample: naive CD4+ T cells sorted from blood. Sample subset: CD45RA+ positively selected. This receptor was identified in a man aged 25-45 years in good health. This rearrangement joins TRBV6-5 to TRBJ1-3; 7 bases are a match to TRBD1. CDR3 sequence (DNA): TGTGCCAGCAGCTCCAACAGGGGATTCGGAAACACCATATATTTT. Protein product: CASSSNRGFGNTIYF.